One sample yielded the 28 T cell receptor beta chains listed below, sequenced in a study of T cell responses to AZD1222 COVID-19 vaccine. Assay: immunoSEQ multiplex PCR; the TCRdb copy retains only in-frame clones and omits some. The sample lists 100,000 or so clones, 82% occurring once. The source was peripheral blood, collected on day 0 of AZD1222 vaccination. These receptors originate from an adult in good health.

This chain connects TRBV5-1 to TRBJ1-2; the D is unclear. V lost 0 bases and J lost 4, with 7 bases in between. The CDR3 is made up of 13 amino acids. The germline gives CDR1 SGHRS, CDR2 YFSETQ. The CDR3, as DNA: TGCGCCAGCAGCTTGGAGACGGGCTATGGCTACACCTTC. This sequence encodes CASSLETGYGYTF.

The chain links TRBV4-3 to TRBJ2-1; 8 nucleotides agree with TRBD1. The CDR3 contains 14 residues. The trim removed 5 bases at V and 9 bases at J, leaving 9 bases unmatched. The V gene's germline CDR1 is LGHNA and CDR2 YSLEER. DNA for the CDR3: TGCGCCAGCAGCTATGGACAGGGCAGAACTGAGCAGTTCTTC. Translation: CASSYGQGRTEQFF.

The CDR3 DNA follows: TGTGCCAGCAGCTTTTTAGGGGGATCGAGTTCACCCCTCCACTTT. This encodes CASSFLGGSSSPLHF. The J gene is TRBJ1-6, the V gene TRBV7-8; a possible D gene is TRBD1 (6 bases). There are 15 residues in the CDR3. Germline loops: CDR1 SGHVS, CDR2 FQNEAQ. V dropped 3 bases and J dropped 9 bases, with 15 bases sitting between them.

The rearrangement joins TRBV29-1 to TRBJ1-2, with 7 positions matching TRBD1. V was clipped by 5 bases and J by 2 bases; unmatched bases: 11. Germline CDR1 and CDR2: SQVTM and ANQGSEA. The CDR3 is 15 residues long. DNA for the CDR3: TGCAGCGTTCCCAGGGGGACAGTTGAAAACTATGGCTACACCTTC. This codes for CSVPRGTVENYGYTF.

The chain couples TRBV7-2 to TRBJ2-1; the match to TRBD2 covers 11 bases. Germline lookup yields CDR1 SGHTA and CDR2 FQGNSA. Trimming at V came to 1 base and at J to 9 bases, leaving 5 bases not matched to a gene. This CDR3 has 15 amino acids. The CDR3 loop is CASSLGLAGGPEQFF. Here the CDR3 DNA reads TGTGCCAGCAGCTTAGGGCTAGCGGGGGGTCCTGAGCAGTTCTTC.

V gene TRBV19 combines with J gene TRBJ1-3, with D unclear. The V gene lost 4 bases and the J gene lost 0 bases, with 13 bases spanning the gap. Germline V gene data show CDR1 as LNHDA and CDR2 as SQIVND (reference sequence). This CDR3 is 16 amino acids long. DNA for the CDR3: TGTGCCAGTAGTACCACCAGGCCAAGCTCTGGAAACACCATATATTTT. It specifies CASSTTRPSSGNTIYF.

The gene calls are TRBV7-2 and TRBJ2-3; 8 nucleotides match TRBD2. CDR3 length equals 17 residues. Per the germline V gene, CDR1 is SGHTA and CDR2 is FQGNSA. V lost 1 base, J lost 1 base, and 7 bases stayed unmatched. CDR3 sequence reads: CASSLEGWRGGTDTQYF. For the CDR3, the DNA is TGTGCCAGCAGCTTAGAGGGCTGGCGGGGGGGCACAGATACGCAGTATTTT.

This clone was seen ten or more times. The sample holds other DNA sequences that translate to the same CDR3. The chain links TRBV29-1 to TRBJ1-2; D is perhaps TRBD1 (5 bases). The CDR3 runs to 12 residues. V lost 3 bases and J 0 bases, leaving 5 bases between the germline ends. The germline V gene encodes CDR1 SQVTM and CDR2 ANQGSEA. CDR3 sequence reads: CSVETANYGYTF. CDR3 nucleotides: TGCAGCGTTGAGACAGCTAACTATGGCTACACCTTC.

This chain links TRBV6-5 with TRBJ1-2, with 7 bases aligning to TRBD1. Trimming cost V 4 bases and J 8 bases; bases outside gene matches: 13. The CDR3 totals 15 residues. The germline gives CDR1 MNHEY, CDR2 SVGAGI. CDR3 sequence (DNA): TGTGCCAGCAGTTCGTCCGGGAGGGGGCAGGGCGGCTACACCTTC. Its protein is CASSSSGRGQGGYTF.

The chain combines TRBV18 with TRBJ1-1; TRBD1 matches 7 bases. Germline V gives CDR1 KGHSH, CDR2 LQKENI. V lost 0 bases and J lost 1; bases outside the gene matches: 5. The CDR3 covers 16 residues. The CDR3 DNA reads TGTGCCAGCTCACCACCAGGGGGCGTGGGGAACACTGAAGCTTTCTTT. Protein sequence: CASSPPGGVGNTEAFF.

The V call is TRBV6-1, the J call TRBJ1-3; TRBD1 matches 7 bases. CDR1 and CDR2 (germline): MNHNS, SASEGT. This CDR3 is 14 amino acids long. The J segment lost 2 bases and the V segment lost 6 bases, leaving 4 bases of the junction unmatched. The CDR3 DNA is TGTGCCAGCAGGCAGGGACAGACTGGAAACACCATATATTTT. Its translation: CASRQGQTGNTIYF.

The rearrangement joins TRBV10-3 to TRBJ1-1; D unresolved. There are 12 residues in the CDR3. Looked up from germline, CDR1 is ENHRY and CDR2 is SYGVKD. V dropped 6 bases and J dropped 7 bases, with 12 bases sitting between them. CDR3 DNA sequence: TGTGCCATCAGGAAGTCGGGCGGTGAAGCTTTCTTT. Protein product: CAIRKSGGEAFF.

This clone was counted ten times or more. The V and J genes are TRBV19 and TRBJ1-2; D may be TRBD1 (5 bases). Germline V gene sequence: CDR1 LNHDA, CDR2 SQIVND (reference sequence). The V end was cut by 4 bases, the J end by 2 bases, with 20 bases between. The CDR3 spans 17 residues. CDR3 loop: CASSTVLKGSNNYGYTF. In DNA, the CDR3 is TGTGCCAGTAGTACCGTATTAAAGGGGTCAAACAACTATGGCTACACCTTC.

The V call is TRBV10-1, the J call TRBJ1-1; possible D gene TRBD1, 6 bases. Germline V lookup: CDR1 WNHNN, CDR2 SYGVQD (reference sequence). The CDR3 spans 16 residues. Trimming removed 0 bases at V and 3 bases at J, with 14 bases between. In DNA form, the CDR3 reads TGCGCCAGCAGTGAGTCCTTCGGGGGCGCGGACACTGAAGCTTTCTTT. This codes for CASSESFGGADTEAFF.

The J gene is TRBJ1-5, the V gene TRBV4-2; maybe TRBD1 (5 bases). Germline V gene data show CDR1 as LGHNA and CDR2 as YNFKEQ. The germline V and J ends were trimmed by 4 bases and 5 bases, with 9 bases remaining between them. CDR3 length: 13 amino acids. The CDR3 coding sequence is TGTGCCAGCAGCCCAACCAGGGATCAGCCCCAGCATTTT. Protein: CASSPTRDQPQHF.

The rearrangement joins TRBV14 to TRBJ1-2; 7 nucleotides line up with TRBD1. The CDR3 extends over 13 amino acids. V lost 4 bases to trimming and J lost 4 bases; unmatched junction nucleotides: 3. CDR1 is SGHDN, CDR2 FVKESK, per germline. As DNA, the CDR3 is TGTGCCAGCAGCCCGGGACAGACCTATGGCTACACCTTC. Translation: CASSPGQTYGYTF.

CDR3 in amino acids: CASAWGRGYTF. The CDR3 bases are TGTGCCAGTGCCTGGGGACGGGGCTACACCTTC. The chain employs TRBV12-3 or TRBV12-4 and TRBJ1-2; D possibly corresponds to TRBD1 (5 bases). The CDR3 runs to 11 residues. Trimming took off 9 bases at V and 8 bases at J, with 13 bases between the two ends.

J is TRBJ1-5 and V is TRBV18; the match to TRBD1 covers 8 bases. Germline CDR1 KGHSH, CDR2 LQKENI. The junction had 0 bases not matched to a gene; V was cut back by 3 bases and J by 2 bases. This CDR3 region has 14 residues. CDR3 sequence reads: CASSPTGGNQPQHF. Here the CDR3 DNA reads TGTGCCAGCTCACCGACAGGGGGCAATCAGCCCCAGCATTTT.

This clone has just a few counts. V usage is TRBV7-9 and J usage is TRBJ1-1; D not certain. In germline, CDR1 is SEHNR, CDR2 FQNEAQ (reference sequence). The CDR3 totals 14 residues. V was clipped by 1 base and J by 1 base, with 7 bases between them. CDR3 region: CASSLGRGNTEAFF. The CDR3 region has the DNA TGTGCCAGCAGCTTAGGACGGGGGAACACTGAAGCTTTCTTT.

The chain links TRBV7-9 to TRBJ1-6, with a tentative D call TRBD1 (5 bases). The CDR3 covers 15 residues. V dropped 4 bases and J dropped 7 bases, with 14 bases sitting between them. CDR1 is SEHNR, CDR2 FQNEAQ, per germline (reference sequence). The DNA of the CDR3 is TGTGCCAGCAGCTACCCTCAGGGTAACAATTCACCCCTCCACTTT. This codes for CASSYPQGNNSPLHF.

Here the CDR3 reads CAWSRTGAKANEKLFF. Here the CDR3 DNA reads TGTGCCTGGAGTCGCACAGGGGCCAAGGCTAATGAAAAACTGTTTTTT. The chain couples TRBV30 to TRBJ1-4; 7 bases line up with TRBD1. The CDR3 is made up of 16 amino acids. V dropped 2 bases and J dropped 3; count of bases not matched to a gene: 9. The germline V gene encodes CDR1 GTSNPN and CDR2 SVGIG (reference sequence).

This clone occurred once. The CDR3 spells CASSLELTTRLHF. The CDR3 DNA follows: TGTGCCAGCAGCTTAGAGCTAACTACTAGGCTCCACTTT. This sequence joins TRBV7-2 and TRBJ1-6; no reliable D call. CDR3 size: 13 residues. V lost 1 base to trimming and J lost 16 bases, with 14 bases between them. The germline V gene has CDR1 SGHTA and CDR2 FQGNSA. Looking up the rest from reference TRBV7-2 and TRBJ1-6 gives the full variable domain: GAGVSQSPSNKVTEKGKDVELRCDPISGHTALYWYRQSLGQGLEFLIYFQGNSAPDKSGLPSDRFSAERTGGSVSTLTIQRTQQEDSAVYLCASSLELTTRLHFGNGTRLTVT.

The rearrangement uses TRBV10-3 and TRBJ2-7; the D is unclear. The length of the CDR3 is 15 residues. V lost 0 bases and J lost 0, with 9 bases in between. Germline V CDR1 and CDR2: ENHRY, SYGVKD. DNA for the CDR3: TGTGCCATCAGTGAGTCCCCCCAAGGCTCCTACGAGCAGTACTTC. Translation gives CAISESPQGSYEQYF.

This clone occurred once. The chain employs TRBV27 and TRBJ2-7; 8 bases align to TRBD2. Germline V gene sequence: CDR1 MNHEY, CDR2 SMNVEV (reference sequence). The J segment lost 3 bases and the V segment lost 0 bases, leaving 1 base of the junction unmatched. The CDR3 covers 14 residues. CDR3 sequence: CASSLSRGGYEQYF. CDR3 coding DNA: TGTGCCAGCAGTTTATCACGGGGGGGCTACGAGCAGTACTTC.

The chain recombines TRBV2 with TRBJ2-2; tentative D call: TRBD2 (5 bases). CDR3 length equals 16 residues. V was shortened by 2 bases and J by 7 bases, with 17 bases between the two germline ends. Germline V lookup: CDR1 SNHLY, CDR2 FYNNEI. CDR3 bases: TGTGCCAGCAGTGAAACCCTTTATTCCCGGGGCGGGGAGCTGTTTTTT. Residues: CASSETLYSRGGELFF.

The chain recombines TRBV15 with TRBJ2-7, with 9 bases fitting TRBD1. CDR3 length: 14 residues. Germline-derived CDR1 and CDR2 are LNHNV and YYDKDF (reference sequence). Germline trimming cut 3 bases from V and 3 bases from J; bases unmatched to any gene: 3. CDR3 amino acids: CATSRDRGDYEQYF. CDR3 DNA sequence: TGTGCCACCAGCAGGGACAGGGGAGACTACGAGCAGTACTTC.

V is TRBV21-1 and J is TRBJ2-7. TRBV21-1 counts as a pseudogene. The length of the CDR3 is 13 residues. The DNA for the CDR3 is TGTGCCAGCAACGGACGGAGCTCCTACGAGCAGTACTTC. Translating it yields CASNGRSSYEQYF.

V and J are TRBV5-4 and TRBJ2-1; D assignment may be TRBD1 or TRBD2 (6 bases each). The V gene lost 0 bases and the J gene lost 3 bases, with 13 bases spanning the gap. Germline V CDR1 and CDR2: SGHNT, YYREEE (reference sequence). This CDR3 has 16 residues. The CDR3, as DNA: TGTGCCAGCAGCTTGGGGCTGGAGGGGGACTACAATGAGCAGTTCTTC. Amino acids: CASSLGLEGDYNEQFF.